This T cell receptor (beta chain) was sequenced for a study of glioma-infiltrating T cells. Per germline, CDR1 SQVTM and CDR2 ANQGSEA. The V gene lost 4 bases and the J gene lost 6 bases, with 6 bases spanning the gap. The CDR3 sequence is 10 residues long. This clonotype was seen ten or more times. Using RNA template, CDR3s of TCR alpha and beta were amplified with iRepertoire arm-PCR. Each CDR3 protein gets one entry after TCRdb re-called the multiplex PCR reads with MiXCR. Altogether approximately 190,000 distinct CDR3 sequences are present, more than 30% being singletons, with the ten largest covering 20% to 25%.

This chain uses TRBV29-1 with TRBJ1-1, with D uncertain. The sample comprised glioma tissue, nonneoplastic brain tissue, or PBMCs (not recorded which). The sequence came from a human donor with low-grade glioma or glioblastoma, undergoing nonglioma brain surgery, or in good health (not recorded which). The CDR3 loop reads CSVGFAEAFF. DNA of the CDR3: TGCAGCGTTGGGTTCGCTGAAGCTTTCTTT.